The 12 T cell receptor beta chains below all came from one sample that was sequenced in a study of OX40 agonist ivuxolimab in advanced cancers. Clones were sequenced by immunoSEQ multiplex PCR, and TCRdb holds only the in-frame ones, with some missing. The sample lists about 64,000 clones; roughly four fifths were seen once. Sequencing used CD4+ or CD8+ T cells sorted from blood, obtained in a trial of the OX40 agonist ivuxolimab. The source of these receptors is an adult with an advanced solid tumor such as melanoma, head and neck, liver or kidney cancer.

The rearrangement uses TRBV7-2 and TRBJ2-3; 10 nucleotides line up with TRBD2. The CDR3 consists of 13 residues. Germline V gene lookup returns CDR1 SGHTA and CDR2 FQGNSA. The V segment lost 9 bases and the J segment 4 bases; nucleotides outside the gene matches: 4. The CDR3 is CARIAGGADTQYF. The CDR3 DNA follows: TGTGCCAGGATAGCGGGGGGTGCAGATACGCAGTATTTT.

V and J are TRBV2 and TRBJ2-7; 7 bases are a match to TRBD1. Germline V lookup: CDR1 SNHLY, CDR2 FYNNEI. This CDR3 is built from 14 residues. J gave up 3 bases and V 5 bases, and 7 bases lay outside the gene matches. This CDR3 is CASSPGQLVYEQYF. Here the CDR3 DNA reads TGTGCCAGCAGTCCGGGACAGCTAGTCTACGAGCAGTACTTC. The entire variable domain, with the rest obtained from reference TRBV2 and TRBJ2-7, is as follows: EPEVTQTPSHQVTQMGQEVILRCVPISNHLYFYWYRQILGQKVEFLVSFYNNEISEKSEIFDDQFSVERPDGSNFTLKIRSTKLEDSAMYFCASSPGQLVYEQYFGPGTRLTVT.

The CDR3, as DNA: TGTGCCTGGGGCCTCGGGAATCAGCCCCAGCATTTT. Amino acids: CAWGLGNQPQHF. The chain links TRBV30 to TRBJ1-5; D ambiguous. The CDR3 spans 12 residues. V dropped 5 bases and J dropped 4 bases, with 9 bases sitting between them. The V gene's germline CDR1 is GTSNPN and CDR2 SVGIG (reference sequence).

The rearrangement joins TRBV25-1 to TRBJ1-1; D remains ambiguous. CDR1 and CDR2 from the germline V gene are MGHDK and SYGVNS. There are 9 residues in the CDR3. The ends were cut back, 9 bases at V and 10 bases at J, with 9 bases in the middle. Here the CDR3 reads CARPVGAFF. The DNA of the CDR3 is TGTGCCAGGCCAGTAGGAGCTTTCTTT.

The gene calls are TRBV10-1 and TRBJ1-5; the D gene is possibly TRBD1 (5 bases). This CDR3 is built from 18 residues. Germline CDR1 WNHNN, CDR2 SYGVQD (reference sequence). V was shortened by 9 bases and J by 0 bases, with 24 bases between the two germline ends. The CDR3 sequence is CASPRGPGKLYSNQPQHF. DNA of the CDR3: TGCGCCAGTCCGAGAGGGCCAGGGAAACTTTATAGCAATCAGCCCCAGCATTTT.

The count of this clone is one. V and J are TRBV11-2 and TRBJ2-1; D is unclear. The CDR3 runs to 15 residues. Trimming left V 1 base short and J 0 bases short, with 7 bases between. The germline CDR1 and CDR2 sequences are SGHAT and FQNNGV. The CDR3 sequence is CASSLAPSSYNEQFF. CDR3 coding DNA: TGTGCCAGCAGCTTAGCCCCTAGCTCCTACAATGAGCAGTTCTTC.

The chain carries TRBV10-3 and TRBJ2-3, with D uncertain. In germline, CDR1 is ENHRY, CDR2 SYGVKD. The length of the CDR3 is 14 residues. V lost 7 bases to trimming and J lost 0 bases, with 11 bases between them. DNA of the CDR3: TGTGCCATCAATGGTGACGCTAGCACAGATACGCAGTATTTT. Its protein product is CAINGDASTDTQYF.

V usage is TRBV30 and J usage is TRBJ2-1; possibly TRBD2 for D (5 bases). Germline-derived CDR1 and CDR2 are GTSNPN and SVGIG (reference sequence). The V gene lost 2 bases and the J gene lost 3 bases, with 11 bases spanning the gap. The CDR3 contains 14 residues. The CDR3 region is CAWSTTAGYNEQFF. The DNA of the CDR3 is TGTGCCTGGAGTACCACGGCGGGCTACAATGAGCAGTTCTTC.

The gene calls are TRBV9 and TRBJ2-3; 7 nucleotides match TRBD1. This CDR3 comprises 13 residues. V lost 5 bases and J lost 6; bases outside the gene matches: 6. Germline CDR1 is SGDLS and CDR2 is YYNGEE. CDR3 coding DNA: TGTGCCAGCAGGGGTACAGGGGTTGATACGCAGTATTTT. This gives the protein CASRGTGVDTQYF.

Points on this clone: Other DNA sequences in the sample encode the same CDR3. This sequence joins TRBV7-2 and TRBJ2-7; weak D call: TRBD2 (7 bases). Germline V gene lookup returns CDR1 SGHTA and CDR2 FQGNSA. The CDR3 has 18 residues. The V and J ends lost 1 base and 3 bases respectively, with 22 bases between them. CDR3 region: CASSLDGRPLRGDYEQYF. The CDR3 DNA follows: TGTGCCAGCAGCTTAGACGGGAGGCCCCTTAGGGGGGACTACGAGCAGTACTTC.

V gene TRBV7-2 combines with J gene TRBJ2-3; tentative D call: TRBD2 (7 bases). Deletions cut 5 bases from V and 6 bases from J, with 12 bases between. CDR1 SGHTA and CDR2 FQGNSA come from the germline V gene. This CDR3 contains 13 residues. CDR3 amino acids: CASSGRGADTQYF. As DNA, the CDR3 is TGTGCCAGCAGCGGACGGGGGGCCGATACGCAGTATTTT.

This rearrangement joins TRBV10-1 to TRBJ2-3; 7 nucleotides align to TRBD1. This CDR3 contains 15 residues. Germline V gene sequence: CDR1 WNHNN, CDR2 SYGVQD (reference sequence). With V trimmed by 8 bases and J by 3 bases, 11 bases remained unmatched. This chain's CDR3 is CASGSGRGSTDTQYF. CDR3 bases: TGCGCCAGCGGTTCCGGCAGGGGGTCGACAGATACGCAGTATTTT.